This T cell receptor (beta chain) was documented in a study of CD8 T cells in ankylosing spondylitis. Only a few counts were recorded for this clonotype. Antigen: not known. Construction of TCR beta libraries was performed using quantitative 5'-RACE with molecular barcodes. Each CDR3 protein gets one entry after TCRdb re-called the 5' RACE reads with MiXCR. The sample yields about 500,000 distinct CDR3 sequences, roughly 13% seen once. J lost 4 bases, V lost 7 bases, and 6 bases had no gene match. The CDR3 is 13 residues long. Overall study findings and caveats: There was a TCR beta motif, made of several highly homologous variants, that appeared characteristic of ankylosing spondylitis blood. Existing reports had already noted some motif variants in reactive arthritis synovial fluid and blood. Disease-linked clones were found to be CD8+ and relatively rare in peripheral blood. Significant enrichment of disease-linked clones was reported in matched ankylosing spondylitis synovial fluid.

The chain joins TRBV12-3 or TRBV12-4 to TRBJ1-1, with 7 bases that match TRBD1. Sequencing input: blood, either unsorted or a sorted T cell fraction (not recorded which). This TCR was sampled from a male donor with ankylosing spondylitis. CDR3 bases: TGTGCCAGCACCCTGACAGGGACCACTGAAGCTTTCTTT. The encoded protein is CASTLTGTTEAFF.